This TCR beta chain was recorded in a study of T cell responses to AZD1222 COVID-19 vaccine. With 0 bases removed from V and 0 bases from J, the gap between germline ends came to 6 bases. The CDR3 is 15 residues long. Germline-derived CDR1 and CDR2 are SGHRS and YFSETQ. Regarding the study as a whole: With two AZD1222 doses given, Spike-specific TCR breadth and depth both rose. After the peak T cell response, and only then, were repertoires sampled. Spike regions recognized by vaccine-associated CD4 TCRs spanned the protein, led by 160-218 and 743-854. Within unmutated variant regions lay the reported targets of nearly half of spike-specific TCRs.

Points on this clone: The target antigen is unknown.

Sequenced by immunoSEQ multiplex PCR; TCRdb stores in-frame clones only, minus some. The sample shows about 69,000 clones, 70% to 90% of them seen only once. Sequenced material: peripheral blood, taken 28 days after the second AZD1222 dose. This clonotype originated in an adult who received the AZD1222 COVID-19 vaccine. J is TRBJ1-4 and V is TRBV5-1; D gene uncertain. CDR3 loop: CASSLANPTNEKLFF. The CDR3 bases are TGCGCCAGCAGCTTGGCCAACCCAACTAATGAAAAACTGTTTTTT.